What follows is one TCR beta chain and its context. Antigen: not known. Blood got drawn at baseline, again on cycle 4 day 1, and then on cycle 7 day 1. The table came from immunoSEQ multiplex PCR; TCRdb's copy has only in-frame clones and leaves some out. The table includes tens of thousands of clones, 88% detected once. This sample is part of a study of OX40 agonist ivuxolimab in advanced cancers. Overall study: A mean age of about 59 years, range roughly 23 to 85, was recorded, and 80% to 90% were male. A history of anti-PD-1, anti-PD-L1 or anti-CTLA-4 therapy was acceptable, and approximately 39% had some.

The study, taken as a whole, reports: Relative to CD4+ cells, CD8+ T cells on average had more expanded clones.

This sequence originates from an adult with an advanced solid tumor such as melanoma, head and neck, liver or kidney cancer. The specimen was CD4+ or CD8+ T cells sorted from blood, collected in a trial of the OX40 agonist ivuxolimab.

CDR3 residues: CASSLAGTLSTDTQYF. The CDR3 DNA reads TGTGCCAGCAGCTTAGCCGGGACCCTAAGCACAGATACGCAGTATTTT. The rearrangement uses TRBV7-2 and TRBJ2-3; TRBD1 or TRBD2 may be the D gene (5 bases each). The CDR3 is made up of 16 amino acids. Germline values: CDR1 SGHTA, CDR2 FQGNSA. Trimming cost V 0 bases and J 0 bases, with 10 bases left between them.